This entry describes one TCR beta chain. The entry originates in a study of blood T cell repertoires in COVID-19. Study-level information: Samples taken during acute and convalescent COVID-19 were collected in the United States, Italy and Spain. In each case, the material was cDNA or gDNA derived from T cells, B-cell-depleted T cells, or PBMCs.

As processed by the authors: From reference gene primer amplification, estimates of nucleated cell counts were derived. Assay: immunoSEQ multiplex PCR; the TCRdb copy retains only in-frame clones and omits some. That table gives V, J and clone size, and the DNA gave D and trimming. The sample holds approximately 60,000 clones; roughly 76% are singletons and the top ten take approximately 5.1%. CDR1 SGDLS and CDR2 YYNGEE come from the germline V gene. V lost 3 bases, J lost 1 base, and 0 bases stayed unmatched. This CDR3 region has 14 residues. Sequenced sample: peripheral blood. The chain recombines TRBV9 with TRBJ1-3, with 8 bases matching TRBD1. The receptor comes from a human donor in a cohort sampled during active COVID-19. The CDR3 loop is CASSGQGSGNTIYF. CDR3 nucleotides: TGTGCCAGCAGCGGACAGGGGTCTGGAAACACCATATATTTT.